This entry lists 9 T cell receptor beta chains sequenced from one sample in a study of cytomegalovirus exposure and HLA in healthy donors. 60 Vbeta and 13 Jbeta primers were used in PCR. Assay used: immunoSEQ multiplex PCR; TCRdb lists only in-frame clones, some missing. The table lists 100,000 to 150,000 clones, roughly 79% of them singletons. The sample consisted of PBMCs. Source of these receptors: a woman in her thirties or forties in good health and CMV-seronegative.

This chain uses TRBV5-1 with TRBJ2-2; D is possibly TRBD1 (6 bases). Between the trimmed V and J ends, which lost 4 bases and 4 bases, there was a span of 17 bases. This CDR3 is 16 amino acids long. CDR1 and CDR2 (germline): SGHRS, YFSETQ. The CDR3 spells CASSRDRDTRTGELFF. CDR3 DNA sequence: TGCGCCAGCAGCCGCGACCGGGACACACGCACCGGGGAGCTGTTTTTT.

V and J are TRBV10-1 and TRBJ2-1; no clear D gene. V lost 6 bases and J lost 12, with 18 bases in between. CDR3 length equals 13 residues. Germline loops: CDR1 WNHNN, CDR2 SYGVQD (reference sequence). DNA of the CDR3: TGCGCCAGCAGCAGCAGCCGCCTAGTCGGGCAGTTCTTC. It encodes CASSSSRLVGQFF.

V usage is TRBV10-1 and J usage is TRBJ2-7; perhaps TRBD1 as D (5 bases). Germline loops: CDR1 WNHNN, CDR2 SYGVQD (reference sequence). V was shortened by 4 bases and J by 4 bases, with 14 bases between the two germline ends. CDR3 length: 14 amino acids. CDR3 sequence (DNA): TGCGCCAGCAGTGTCGTGTCCAGGGAATACGAGCAGTACTTC. This codes for CASSVVSREYEQYF.

V gene TRBV6-1 combines with J gene TRBJ2-7; a weak D match, TRBD1 (6 bases). The CDR3 covers 16 residues. The V end lost 2 bases, the J end lost 0 bases, and 14 bases lay between the germline ends. Germline values: CDR1 MNHNS, CDR2 SASEGT. The CDR3 coding sequence is TGTGCCAGCAGTGAATCGGCAGGGGCCTTCTCCTACGAGCAGTACTTC. Protein sequence: CASSESAGAFSYEQYF.

Only one count was recorded for this clone. The rearrangement joins TRBV4-2 to TRBJ1-6; 7 nucleotides match TRBD1. CDR3 length: 17 residues. Per germline, CDR1 LGHNA and CDR2 YNFKEQ. The V segment lost 4 bases and the J segment 9 bases; nucleotides outside the gene matches: 15. The CDR3 spells CASSPSPGTAKGSPLHF. The DNA for the CDR3 is TGTGCCAGCAGCCCCAGCCCCGGGACAGCCAAGGGTTCACCCCTCCACTTT.

The V and J genes are TRBV19 and TRBJ1-1; D remains ambiguous. Germline CDR1 and CDR2: LNHDA and SQIVND (reference sequence). V lost 0 bases and J 0 bases, leaving 2 bases between the germline ends. This CDR3 spans 13 amino acids. The CDR3 is CASSIDLNTEAFF. In DNA, the CDR3 is TGTGCCAGTAGTATAGACTTGAACACTGAAGCTTTCTTT.

The chain has TRBV30 and TRBJ2-7, with TRBD2 matching 7 bases. The CDR3 is made up of 13 amino acids. Germline-derived CDR1 and CDR2 are GTSNPN and SVGIG (reference sequence). With V trimmed by 2 bases and J by 9 bases, 10 bases remained unmatched. The CDR3 sequence: CAWSRLADKGQYF. In DNA, the CDR3 is TGTGCCTGGAGTCGTCTAGCGGACAAGGGGCAGTACTTC.

V is TRBV2 and J is TRBJ1-1; the D gene is possibly TRBD1 (5 bases). CDR3 length: 14 amino acids. The germline gives CDR1 SNHLY, CDR2 FYNNEI. Deletions cut 6 bases from V and 0 bases from J, with 11 bases between. CDR3 region: CASRTVPVNTEAFF. CDR3 sequence (DNA): TGTGCCAGCAGGACAGTACCCGTGAACACTGAAGCTTTCTTT. The full variable domain, with the rest looked up from reference TRBV2 and TRBJ1-1, is EPEVTQTPSHQVTQMGQEVILRCVPISNHLYFYWYRQILGQKVEFLVSFYNNEISEKSEIFDDQFSVERPDGSNFTLKIRSTKLEDSAMYFCASRTVPVNTEAFFGQGTRLTVV.

The chain is built from TRBV25-1 and TRBJ2-1; D perhaps matches TRBD2 (6 bases). Trimming removed 4 bases at V and 0 bases at J, with 10 bases between. CDR3 size: 15 residues. Germline CDR1 reads MGHDK; CDR2 reads SYGVNS. DNA for the CDR3: TGTGCCAGCAGTGCCGGGAGTCTCTCCTACAATGAGCAGTTCTTC. As protein: CASSAGSLSYNEQFF.